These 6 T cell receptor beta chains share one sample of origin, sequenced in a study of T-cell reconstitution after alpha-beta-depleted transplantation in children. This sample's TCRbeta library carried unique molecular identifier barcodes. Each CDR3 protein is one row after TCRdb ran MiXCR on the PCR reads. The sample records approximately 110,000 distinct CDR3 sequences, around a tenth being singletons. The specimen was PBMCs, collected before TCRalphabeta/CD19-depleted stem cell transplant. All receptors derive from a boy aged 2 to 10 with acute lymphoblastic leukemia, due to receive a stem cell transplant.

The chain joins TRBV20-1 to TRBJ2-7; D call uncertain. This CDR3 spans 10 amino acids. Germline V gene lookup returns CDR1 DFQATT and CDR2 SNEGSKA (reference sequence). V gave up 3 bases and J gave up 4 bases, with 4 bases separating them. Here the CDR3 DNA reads TGCAGTGCTAGCCAGTACGAGCAGTACTTC. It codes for CSASQYEQYF.

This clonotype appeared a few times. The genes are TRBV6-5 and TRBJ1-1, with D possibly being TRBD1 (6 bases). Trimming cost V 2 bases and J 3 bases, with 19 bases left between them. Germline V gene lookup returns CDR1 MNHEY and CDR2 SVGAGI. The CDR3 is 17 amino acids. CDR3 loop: CASSYVRGRGRDTEAFF. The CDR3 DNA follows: TGTGCCAGCAGTTACGTTCGGGGCAGGGGCCGGGACACTGAAGCTTTCTTT.

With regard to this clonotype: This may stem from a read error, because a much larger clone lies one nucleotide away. The CDR3 DNA reads TGTGCCAGCAGCCCACTACAGGGCTGGGAGCAGTACTTC. Translating gives CASSPLQGWEQYF. This chain joins TRBV5-4 and TRBJ2-7, with TRBD1 as a possible D gene (6 bases). V was trimmed by 4 bases and J by 7 bases, leaving 15 bases between them. In germline, CDR1 is SGHNT, CDR2 YYREEE (reference sequence). This CDR3 region has 13 residues.

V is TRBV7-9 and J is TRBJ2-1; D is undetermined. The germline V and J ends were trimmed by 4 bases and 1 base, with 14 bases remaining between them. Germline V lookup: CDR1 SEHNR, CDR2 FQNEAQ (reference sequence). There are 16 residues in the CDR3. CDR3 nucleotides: TGTGCCAGCAGCTACGGTTTTGGGAAGTCCTACAATGAGCAGTTCTTC. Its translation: CASSYGFGKSYNEQFF.

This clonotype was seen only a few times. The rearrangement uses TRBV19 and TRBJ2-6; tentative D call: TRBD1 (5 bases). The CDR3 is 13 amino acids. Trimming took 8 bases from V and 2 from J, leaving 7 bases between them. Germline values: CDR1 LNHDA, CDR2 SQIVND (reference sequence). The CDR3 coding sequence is TGTGCCAGTCCAGGGACTGGGGCCAACGTCCTGACTTTC. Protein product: CASPGTGANVLTF. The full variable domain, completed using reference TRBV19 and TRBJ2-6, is DGGITQSPKYLFRKEGQNVTLSCEQNLNHDAMYWYRQDPGQGLRLIYYSQIVNDFQKGDIAEGYSVSREKKESFPLTVTSAQKNPTAFYLCASPGTGANVLTFGAGSRLTVL.

The CDR3 here is CSVLPGSGTQYF. For the CDR3, the DNA is TGCAGCGTTCTGCCGGGCTCAGGGACCCAGTACTTC. J is TRBJ2-5 and V is TRBV29-1; the D is unclear. Germline CDR1 and CDR2: SQVTM and ANQGSEA. The CDR3 has 12 amino acids. V was cut by 5 bases and J by 7 bases, with 14 bases left in between. The whole variable domain, remainder taken from reference TRBV29-1 and TRBJ2-5, is SAVISQKPSRDICQRGTSLTIQCQVDSQVTMMFWYRQQPGQSLTLIATANQGSEATYESGFVIDKFPISRPNLTFSTLTVSNMSPEDSSIYLCSVLPGSGTQYFGPGTRLLVL.